The source of this T cell receptor (beta chain) is a study of cytomegalovirus exposure and HLA in healthy donors. Overall study findings and caveats: The study flagged about 160 TCR beta chains as cytomegalovirus-associated. Rare TCR sequences predominated, though certain public TCRs were found in many donors.

Details on this clone: The antigen is not known.

60 Vbeta and 13 Jbeta primers were used in PCR. Clones were read by immunoSEQ multiplex PCR, and TCRdb kept only the in-frame ones, dropping some. The sample holds approximately 88,000 clones, 75% to 80% seen once. Trimming removed 4 bases from V and 1 base from J; junction bases left unmatched: 10. This CDR3 region has 18 residues. In germline, CDR1 is MGHRA, CDR2 YSYEKL. The chain carries TRBV4-1 and TRBJ2-1; 10 bases fit TRBD2. The source is a man aged 25 to 40 in good health and CMV-seronegative. The source material was PBMCs. CDR3 coding DNA: TGCGCCAGCAGCCCTCTTTATACACTAGCGGGGTCCTACAATGAGCAGTTCTTC. Amino acids: CASSPLYTLAGSYNEQFF.